This TCR beta chain was observed in a study of T cell responses to AZD1222 COVID-19 vaccine. Notes on the study in general: Baseline serostatus was positive in only six AZD1222 recipients.

Concerning this clone: Antigen specificity is unknown.

Data came from immunoSEQ multiplex PCR; TCRdb stores just in-frame clones and leaves some out. The sample includes 200,000 to 300,000 clones, approximately 95% seen only once; the top ten take around 0.57%. From germline, CDR1 is SGHNT and CDR2 YYREEE (reference sequence). This CDR3 has 16 residues. Trimming removed 4 bases from V and 5 bases from J; junction bases left unmatched: 14. Source: peripheral blood, taken on day 0 of AZD1222 vaccination. The V call is TRBV5-4, the J call TRBJ2-5, with 7 bases aligning to TRBD2. The origin of this receptor is an adult in good health. This CDR3 reads CASSPRGSTTAETQYF. CDR3 nucleotide sequence: TGTGCCAGCAGCCCACGCGGGAGCACCACGGCGGAGACCCAGTACTTC.